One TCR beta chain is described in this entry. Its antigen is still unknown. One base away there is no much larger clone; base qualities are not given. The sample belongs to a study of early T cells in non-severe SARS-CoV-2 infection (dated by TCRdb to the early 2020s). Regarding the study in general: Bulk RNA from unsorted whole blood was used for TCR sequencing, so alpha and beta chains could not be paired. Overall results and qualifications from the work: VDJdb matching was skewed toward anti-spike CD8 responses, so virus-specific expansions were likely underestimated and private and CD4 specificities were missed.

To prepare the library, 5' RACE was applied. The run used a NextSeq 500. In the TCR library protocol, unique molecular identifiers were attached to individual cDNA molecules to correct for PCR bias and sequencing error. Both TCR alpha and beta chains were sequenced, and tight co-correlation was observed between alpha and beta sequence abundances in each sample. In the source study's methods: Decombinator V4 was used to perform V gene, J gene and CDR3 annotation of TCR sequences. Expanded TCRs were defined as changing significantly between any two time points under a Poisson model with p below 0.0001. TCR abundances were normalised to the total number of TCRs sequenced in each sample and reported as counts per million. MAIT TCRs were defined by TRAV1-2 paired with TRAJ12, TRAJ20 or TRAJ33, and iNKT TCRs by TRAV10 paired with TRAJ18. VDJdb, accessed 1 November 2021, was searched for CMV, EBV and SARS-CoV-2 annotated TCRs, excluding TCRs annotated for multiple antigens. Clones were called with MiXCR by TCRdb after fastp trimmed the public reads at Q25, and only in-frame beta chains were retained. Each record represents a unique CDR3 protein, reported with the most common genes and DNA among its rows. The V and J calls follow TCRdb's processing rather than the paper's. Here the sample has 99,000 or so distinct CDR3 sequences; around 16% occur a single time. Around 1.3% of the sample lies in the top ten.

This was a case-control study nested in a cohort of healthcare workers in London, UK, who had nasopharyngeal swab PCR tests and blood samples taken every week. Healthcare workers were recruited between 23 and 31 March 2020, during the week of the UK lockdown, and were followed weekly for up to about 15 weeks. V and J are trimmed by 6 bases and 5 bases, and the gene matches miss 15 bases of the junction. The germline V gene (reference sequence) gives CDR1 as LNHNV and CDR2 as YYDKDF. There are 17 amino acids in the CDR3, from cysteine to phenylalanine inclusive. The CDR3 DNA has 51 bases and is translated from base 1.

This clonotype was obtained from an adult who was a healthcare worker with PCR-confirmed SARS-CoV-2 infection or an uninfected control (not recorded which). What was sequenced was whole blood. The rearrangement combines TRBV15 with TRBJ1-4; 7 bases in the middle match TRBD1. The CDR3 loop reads CATSPTGSTYVNEKLFF. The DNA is TGTGCCACCAGTCCGACAGGGTCAACCTATGTGAATGAAAAACTGTTTTTT.